These 24 T cell receptor beta chains were sequenced from one sample in a study of T cell repertoires in cytomegalovirus infection. TCRdb re-analysed the reads in MiXCR, keeping a single row per CDR3 protein. The table shows 300,000 or so distinct CDR3 sequences, with approximately 8.9% occurring only once. Sequencing was done on a sample of PBMCs. These receptor sequences come from a human donor in good health (CMV status not recorded). Some clones in this sample may be carry-over from other donors' samples.

This clonotype was seen at least ten times. This chain uses TRBV28 with TRBJ1-4; D is unresolved. The germline CDR1 and CDR2 sequences are MDHEN and SYDVKM. This CDR3 has 17 residues. Trimming removed 5 bases from V and 0 bases from J, with 16 bases in between. The chain's CDR3 is CASSPRVRIATNEKLFF. CDR3 coding DNA: TGTGCCAGCAGTCCCCGGGTCCGGATTGCAACTAATGAAAAACTGTTTTTT.

J is TRBJ1-2 and V is TRBV29-1; tentative D call: TRBD1 (5 bases). In germline, CDR1 is SQVTM, CDR2 ANQGSEA. CDR3 length: 12 residues. Trimming stripped 6 bases from V and 2 bases from J, with 10 bases between. CDR3 in amino acids: CSVEGRNYGYTF. In DNA, the CDR3 is TGCAGCGTGGAGGGGAGGAACTATGGCTACACCTTC.

This clonotype was seen ten or more times. The rearrangement joins TRBV12-3 or TRBV12-4 to TRBJ2-7; 12 bases are a match to TRBD2. With V trimmed by 7 bases and J by 6 bases, 4 bases remained unmatched. There are 13 residues in the CDR3. The CDR3 DNA is TGTGCCAGCACTAGCGGGGGGGCCCTCGAGCAGTACTTC. This translates into CASTSGGALEQYF.

Many counts were recorded for this clonotype. The gene calls are TRBV10-3 and TRBJ2-1; possible D gene TRBD2, 5 bases. Germline values: CDR1 ENHRY, CDR2 SYGVKD. The CDR3 has 15 residues. With 4 bases removed from V and 3 bases from J, the gap between germline ends came to 13 bases. The CDR3 bases are TGTGCCATCAGTGGACGGTCTAGCTTCTACAATGAGCAGTTCTTC. Protein product: CAISGRSSFYNEQFF.

Many counts were recorded for this clonotype. The chain uses TRBV10-3 and TRBJ2-5; 7 bases match TRBD2. Germline V gene sequence: CDR1 ENHRY, CDR2 SYGVKD. The trim removed 5 bases at V and 1 base at J, leaving 7 bases unmatched. The CDR3 has 15 amino acids. CDR3 nucleotides: TGTGCCATCAGTCAGCAGCGGGGCACCCAAGAGACCCAGTACTTC. Amino acid sequence: CAISQQRGTQETQYF.

This clonotype was recorded at least ten times. The chain joins TRBV7-6 to TRBJ2-3; possible D gene TRBD1, 5 bases. Germline V lookup: CDR1 SGHVS, CDR2 FNYEAQ. The germline V and J ends were trimmed by 4 bases and 7 bases, with 9 bases remaining between them. The CDR3 runs to 12 residues. This chain's CDR3 is CASSSDSYTQYF. The CDR3 DNA is TGTGCCAGCAGCTCCGACAGTTATACGCAGTATTTT.

This clonotype has ten or more counts. The J gene is TRBJ1-1, the V gene TRBV7-2; D remains ambiguous. Looked up from germline, CDR1 is SGHTA and CDR2 is FQGNSA. This CDR3 spans 16 amino acids. V lost 2 bases, J lost 3 bases, and 16 bases lay in between. CDR3 protein: CASSLIQVFFDTEAFF. In nucleotides, the CDR3 is TGTGCCAGCAGCTTAATTCAGGTATTTTTCGACACTGAAGCTTTCTTT.

This clonotype was seen at least ten times. V is TRBV19 and J is TRBJ2-4; possible D gene TRBD2, 5 bases. This CDR3 region has 13 residues. V was pared by 5 bases and J by 7 bases, with 12 bases between. Germline CDR1 is LNHDA and CDR2 is SQIVND (reference sequence). CDR3 DNA sequence: TGTGCCAGTAGTCGGACCTCGGGGAACATTCAGTACTTC. Its protein is CASSRTSGNIQYF.

This clonotype has at least ten counts. The chain employs TRBV14 and TRBJ2-1; perhaps D is TRBD1 or TRBD2 (5 bases each). The CDR3 contains 18 residues. Trimming left V 3 bases short and J 3 bases short, with 21 bases between. The V gene's germline CDR1 is SGHDN and CDR2 FVKESK. The CDR3 nucleotides read TGTGCCAGCAGCCATCGCTGGGCCCAGGGACCCGGCTACAATGAGCAGTTCTTC. Protein product: CASSHRWAQGPGYNEQFF.

This clonotype occurred many times. The V gene is TRBV28, the J gene TRBJ1-2; D not certain. The CDR3 length is 12 residues. Germline V gives CDR1 MDHEN, CDR2 SYDVKM. Trimming left V 6 bases short and J 3 bases short, with 8 bases between. CDR3 nucleotide sequence: TGTGCCAGCAGAAAAGGAGACTATGGCTACACCTTC. Translating it yields CASRKGDYGYTF.

This clonotype was detected ten times or more. The genes are TRBV27 and TRBJ2-5; no clear D gene. The CDR3 totals 13 residues. The germline V gene encodes CDR1 MNHEY and CDR2 SMNVEV (reference sequence). The ends were cut back, 4 bases at V and 5 bases at J, with 11 bases in the middle. The CDR3 reads CASSSFADETQYF. CDR3 sequence (DNA): TGTGCCAGCAGTTCCTTTGCCGACGAGACCCAGTACTTC.

This clonotype has more than one count but fewer than ten. The chain carries TRBV20-1 and TRBJ1-6; a possible D gene is TRBD1 (6 bases). This CDR3 has 15 residues. Germline CDR1 reads DFQATT; CDR2 reads SNEGSKA (reference sequence). V was pared by 2 bases and J by 1 base, with 9 bases between. CDR3 DNA: TGCAGTGCTAGACCTACAGGGTCCTATAATTCACCCCTCCACTTT. Residues: CSARPTGSYNSPLHF.

The sample holds many counts of this clonotype. The chain combines TRBV7-2 with TRBJ1-3; D not resolved. The CDR3 consists of 15 residues. Trimming cost V 2 bases and J 0 bases, with 8 bases left between them. CDR1 and CDR2 (germline): SGHTA, FQGNSA. Here the CDR3 DNA reads TGTGCCAGCAGCTTAAACATCTTCTCTGGAAACACCATATATTTT. This gives the protein CASSLNIFSGNTIYF.

The chain carries TRBV27 and TRBJ1-2; 7 positions agree with TRBD1. Trimming took 7 bases from V and 3 from J; bases not matched to a gene: 11. From germline, CDR1 is MNHEY and CDR2 SMNVEV (reference sequence). CDR3 length: 15 residues. The CDR3 DNA reads as TGTGCCAGCATATCTTTGAACAGGGGCCACTATGGCTACACCTTC. Protein: CASISLNRGHYGYTF.

This clonotype was observed a handful of times. Germline is not matched at one junction end, which may reflect a read error. The V and J genes are TRBV4-1 and TRBJ2-7, with D tentatively TRBD2 (5 bases). Per germline, CDR1 MGHRA and CDR2 YSYEKL. This CDR3 comprises 16 residues. The CDR3 loop is CASSPEDVGRAYEQYF. CDR3 coding DNA: TGTGCCAGCAGCCCGGAGGACGTCGGAAGAGCCTACGAGCAGTACTTC.

This clonotype was found a few times. The chain carries TRBV12-3 or TRBV12-4 and TRBJ2-5; D is undetermined. The CDR3 has 11 residues. V lost 6 bases to trimming and J lost 5 bases, with 7 bases between them. The DNA of the CDR3 is TGTGCCAGCAGCTCGAGCGAGACCCAGTACTTC. Translating it yields CASSSSETQYF.

This clonotype was seen at least ten times. The chain combines TRBV6-5 with TRBJ2-2; TRBD1 aligns across 11 bases. The CDR3 is made up of 15 amino acids. Trimming at V came to 2 bases and at J to 4 bases, leaving 0 bases not matched to a gene. Germline V gene lookup returns CDR1 MNHEY and CDR2 SVGAGI. This CDR3 is CASSYGTGGTGELFF. Written as DNA, the CDR3 is TGTGCCAGCAGTTACGGGACAGGGGGCACCGGGGAGCTGTTTTTT.

This clonotype was observed at least ten times. The rearrangement uses TRBV29-1 and TRBJ2-6; D unresolved. CDR1 and CDR2 (germline): SQVTM, ANQGSEA. Trimming took 4 bases from V and 2 from J, leaving 3 bases between them. The CDR3 consists of 12 residues. CDR3 residues: CSVGPGANVLTF. For the CDR3, the DNA is TGCAGCGTTGGCCCTGGGGCCAACGTCCTGACTTTC. Using reference TRBV29-1 and TRBJ2-6 for the parts outside the CDR3, the full variable domain is SAVISQKPSRDICQRGTSLTIQCQVDSQVTMMFWYRQQPGQSLTLIATANQGSEATYESGFVIDKFPISRPNLTFSTLTVSNMSPEDSSIYLCSVGPGANVLTFGAGSRLTVL.

The V gene is TRBV7-9, the J gene TRBJ2-1, with D uncertain. This CDR3 comprises 14 residues. V was trimmed by 1 base and J by 6 bases, leaving 10 bases between them. Per germline, CDR1 SEHNR and CDR2 FQNEAQ (reference sequence). CDR3 protein: CASSLGGSVNEQFF. As DNA, the CDR3 is TGTGCCAGCAGCTTAGGGGGTTCGGTCAATGAGCAGTTCTTC.

The V call is TRBV29-1, the J call TRBJ2-1; 7 bases align to TRBD1. CDR3 length: 13 amino acids. Trimming at V came to 6 bases and at J to 10 bases, leaving 12 bases not matched to a gene. Germline lookup yields CDR1 SQVTM and CDR2 ANQGSEA. The CDR3 loop reads CSVSGQSLGEQFF. The CDR3 DNA reads TGCAGCGTATCGGGACAGTCTTTAGGAGAGCAGTTCTTC.

A few counts support this clonotype. The rearrangement joins TRBV11-2 to TRBJ2-1; TRBD2 matches at 8 bases. The CDR3 runs to 16 residues. V was pared by 5 bases and J by 3 bases, with 9 bases of the junction left unmatched. Germline CDR1 and CDR2: SGHAT and FQNNGV. The DNA of the CDR3 is TGTGCCAGCAGCCCTACACGGGGGGGTGACTACAATGAGCAGTTCTTC. It specifies CASSPTRGGDYNEQFF.

Many counts were recorded for this clonotype. This chain uses TRBV6-6 with TRBJ1-6; 9 bases are shared with TRBD1. Germline V gene data show CDR1 as MNHNY and CDR2 as SVGAGI (reference sequence). Unmatched junction bases numbered 5, after V lost 2 bases and J lost 0 bases. The CDR3 loop spans 18 amino acids. Here the CDR3 reads CASSYVGTGSSYNSPLHF. As DNA, the CDR3 is TGTGCCAGCAGTTACGTAGGGACAGGGAGCTCCTATAATTCACCCCTCCACTTT.

This clonotype was seen many times. This sequence joins TRBV10-3 and TRBJ2-4; 7 nucleotides align to TRBD1. V lost 4 bases, J lost 8 bases, and 2 bases stayed unmatched. The CDR3 sequence is 12 residues long. From germline, CDR1 is ENHRY and CDR2 SYGVKD. The CDR3 sequence: CAISADRDIQYF. In DNA form, the CDR3 reads TGTGCCATCAGTGCCGACAGGGACATTCAGTACTTC.

This clonotype was counted many times. This chain connects TRBV6-1 to TRBJ1-2, with D possibly matching TRBD1 (6 bases). V gave up 5 bases and J gave up 9 bases, with 10 bases separating them. The CDR3 sequence is 11 residues long. From germline, CDR1 is MNHNS and CDR2 SASEGT. CDR3 protein: CASSKQGSYTF. In DNA, the CDR3 is TGTGCCAGCAGTAAACAGGGAAGCTACACCTTC.